This T cell receptor beta chain was recovered during a study of cytomegalovirus exposure and HLA in healthy donors (dated by TCRdb to between 2016 and 2019). About the investigation overall: According to an earlier analysis of a few hundred of the donors, about 179 million T cells yielded roughly 110 million unique TCR beta sequences and 250 to 350 Gb of sequence data. Approximately 300 gigabases of sequencing data and around 85 million unique TCR sequences made up an early release that covered roughly 670 HLA-typed donors. Of the 300 to 500 genotyped donors, less than 90% were placed in the genetic ancestry cluster associated with self-reported Caucasian donors. The study aimed to test whether signatures of past pathogen exposure could be identified by cataloging public T cell receptors. The study profiled the T cell repertoires of about 720 subjects by immunosequencing and related them to cytomegalovirus serostatus. A separate validation cohort of 100 to 150 different subjects was used in addition to the roughly 670-subject first cohort. To predict cytomegalovirus infection status, the study combined high-throughput TCR immunosequencing, statistical association of individual TCRs with disease status, and machine learning. In a later analysis, previously published TCR beta repertoires from 670 or so donors were re-analyzed and high-resolution HLA genotyping was added so that TCR occurrence patterns could be studied. Rather than using new phenotypic data, the later analysis identified candidate immune exposures from TCR beta sequences and from how often those sequences occurred across donors. An earlier analysis of roughly 580 of the donors used high-throughput TCR beta sequencing to judge whether each TCR beta V gene segment behaved as functional or pseudogenic. Donor age, sex, ethnicity and CMV serostatus were collected together with the repertoire data. A later genetic analysis took genome-wide SNP genotypes for about three fifths of the roughly 670 donors and used that subset as a discovery cohort. All discovery cohort repertoires had been generated using a single sequencing platform. Class I and class II HLA loci were covered by the typing at four-digit resolution. The number of typed donors differed by locus: about 620-630 for A, B, C, DRB1 and DQB1; 500 to 550 for DQA1; some 590 for DPA1; and around 490 for DPB1. Roughly five DR-DQ haplotypes were handled as single units for association and clustering, since linkage in the cohort was strong. Among over 350 genotyped donors of the cohort, an average of roughly 240,000 unique TCR beta nucleotide sequences were sequenced per donor, around 20% of them non-productive. The investigation overall reported the following: According to the authors, the approach could potentially be generalized to other disease states and immunological phenotypes. An earlier analysis of approximately 500 of the donors showed that most TCR beta V segments appeared in productive rearrangements either about 90% or about 30% of the time, which broadly matched IMGT annotations. A further reported finding was that TCR beta sequences accurately predicted the HLA-A and HLA-B alleles for most subjects in the first cohort. Presence/absence analyses assumed roughly uniform sequencing depth across donors, an assumption that may not hold. This cohort had only TCR beta chains sequenced, and the lack of alpha or paired-chain data limited which features could be detected. The only immune exposure information available for the cohort was CMV serostatus. A later analysis associated 17,000 or so TCR beta sequences with specific HLA alleles at a false discovery rate of 0.05. In a later analysis, several top co-occurrence clusters were reported to appear linked to parvovirus B19, influenza, CMV and Epstein-Barr virus. Some IMGT-functional V segments, including TRBV6-2 and TRBV6-3, could not be distinguished by the 87-base-pair reads and were therefore excluded. In a later analysis, the rate of TCR association differed among HLA loci, with DRB1 alleles having the most associated TCRs and HLA-C alleles having the fewest. Compared with equally common non-associated chains, HLA-associated TCR beta chains in a later analysis were more clonally expanded and had lower generation probabilities. A few of the identified cytomegalovirus-associated TCR beta chains were confirmed in vitro to be specific for cytomegalovirus antigens. When HLA alleles, especially DR and DQ, strongly co-occurred, attributing TCR associations to individual alleles was difficult. The study listed 164 TCR beta chains as associated with cytomegalovirus. Across donors, most TCR sequences were observed very rarely, whereas some public TCRs were present in many individuals. A later analysis found that most CMV-associated TCR beta chains appeared HLA-restricted, with HLA associations seemingly driven largely by CMV exposure. V-gene and J-gene trimming of TCR beta chains was associated with a missense DCLRE1C variant in a later genetic analysis, and the association was replicated in an independent cohort. Approximately 16 rarely observed V segments, including chromosome 9 orphons, were excluded from the earlier analysis of a few hundred of the donors because counts were too low. A later genetic analysis reported fewer N-insertions in productive TCRs among donors in an Asian-associated ancestry cluster than the roughly 700-donor mean. The classifier was reported to diagnose cytomegalovirus status with high specificity and sensitivity in both the original and validation cohorts. Because HLA typing was unavailable for some donors at each locus, only the typed subset was used in association tests. The sequencing pipeline was judged likely to have produced a cluster of highly shared sequence variants as a technical artifact. Linkage disequilibrium might explain the correlated functional status among segregating V segments, but an unknown experimental factor could not be ruled out.

In the case of this clone: This receptor's antigen is unknown. No qualities accompany the bases; no much larger clone lies one base away.

The cohort was made up of hundreds of healthy bone marrow donors. At the time of sampling, all cohort members were nominally healthy, though unrecorded immune exposures were likely present. The donor was CMV seropositive and was included in the group of some 290 seropositive cohort members. A peripheral blood sample was provided by each donor, and peripheral blood mononuclear cells were used for TCR beta sequencing. The Qiagen DNeasy Blood Extraction Kit was used to extract genomic DNA from the blood cell samples. Library generation was performed with the immunoSEQ multiplex PCR assay. The multiplex PCR relied on a mix of 60 forward primers for TCR Vbeta segments and 13 reverse primers for TCR Jbeta segments. The CDR3 region of rearranged TCR beta genes was amplified from genomic DNA with a multiplex PCR assay. The Illumina HiSeq System was used to sequence the amplified TCR beta libraries as 87-base-pair reads. As for the original processing: A later analysis counted approximately 76 million unique TCR beta chains across the 550 to 700 repertoires, and some 12 million of these chains were shared by at least two donors. A nearest-neighbor algorithm error-corrected the raw reads and collapsed the reads into unique sequences, merging closely related sequences to remove PCR and sequencing errors. V, D and J gene segments were assigned by aligning CDR3 sequences to IMGT reference sequences. For a sequence to be retained, a match of at least six nucleotides was required to both a V gene segment and a J gene segment. Rearrangements were called productive when the CDR3 lacked stop codons and stayed in frame with V and J; all others were non-productive. CDR3 was defined by IMGT convention, running from the second conserved V-encoded cysteine to the conserved J-encoded phenylalanine. The earlier analysis of around 640 of the donors excluded sequences that lacked an unambiguous match to a single V gene segment. In an earlier analysis of around 600 of the donors, V segments were called functional above 56.7% productive rearrangements and were called segregating when the between-donor standard deviation exceeded 5%. A statistical classification framework was built to diagnose cytomegalovirus status from the catalog of TCR beta chain sequences. In a later analysis, V and J genes were assigned by comparing TCR nucleotide sequences against IMGT/GENE-DB human TR gene sequences. Using the TCRdist pipeline, a later analysis assigned CDR3 sequences along with most-parsimonious VDJ recombination scenarios. In a later analysis, each TCR beta chain was defined by its CDR3 amino acid sequence together with its V-gene family, and reads lacking a unique V-gene family were excluded. In a later analysis, fewer than 650 highly shared, low-generation-probability nucleotide sequences were removed to address suspected cross-contamination and a sequencing artifact. In a later analysis, a clonal expansion index for each public chain was calculated from normalized within-repertoire ranks of inferred template counts. A later analysis computed generation probabilities with a VDJ recombination model fitted to out-of-frame rearrangements, and checked the results against IGoR. In a later analysis, TCR-TCR, TCR-HLA and TCR-CMV co-occurrence was scored with hypergeometric tests, and a repertoire-size bias correction was applied to TCR pairs. False discovery rates were estimated in a later analysis by permuting HLA or CMV assignments 20 times. In a later analysis, co-occurring TCRs were grouped with DBSCAN, and TCRdist sequence similarity was added when clustering was performed within HLA-allele-positive subsets. For co-occurrence clustering, repertoires with fewer than 30,000 or more than 120,000 public chains were excluded, along with 5 or 6 repertoires with anomalous nucleotide sharing. The clones in this table, taken by TCRdb from immuneACCESS, are in-frame only. Not every clone is retained; where verified, under half of the shortfall comes from an unresolved V gene, and the cause of the rest is unknown. That table gives V, J and clone size, and the DNA gave D and trimming. The sample table shows 100,000 to 150,000 clones, and 70% to 90% are seen once. The ten largest clones represent 15% to 20% of the sample.

Including the terminal cysteine and phenylalanine, the CDR3 comprises 14 residues. Only the CDR3 portion is preserved as DNA: 42 bases, with reading frame beginning at the first base. Trimming leaves V shorter by 4 bases and J shorter by 6 bases, with the junction holding 6 bases beyond the gene matches. CDR1 and CDR2, per the germline V gene, are KGHSH and LQKENI. This receptor chain uses TRBV18 and TRBJ1-5, with 7 bases in between that match TRBD1. This TCR derives from a man between 18 and 29 years old in good health and CMV-seropositive. Sequencing was performed on PBMCs. The sequenced DNA is TGTGCCAGCTCACTACAGGGGAAAGGTCAGCCCCAGCATTTT. Its translation is CASSLQGKGQPQHF. With the rest looked up from the reference TRBV18 and TRBJ1-5 genes rather than sequenced, the full variable domain is NAGVMQNPRHLVRRRGQEARLRCSPMKGHSHVYWYRQLPEEGLKFMVYLQKENIIDESGMPKERFSAEFPKEGPSILRIQQVVRGDSAAYFCASSLQGKGQPQHFGDGTRLSIL.